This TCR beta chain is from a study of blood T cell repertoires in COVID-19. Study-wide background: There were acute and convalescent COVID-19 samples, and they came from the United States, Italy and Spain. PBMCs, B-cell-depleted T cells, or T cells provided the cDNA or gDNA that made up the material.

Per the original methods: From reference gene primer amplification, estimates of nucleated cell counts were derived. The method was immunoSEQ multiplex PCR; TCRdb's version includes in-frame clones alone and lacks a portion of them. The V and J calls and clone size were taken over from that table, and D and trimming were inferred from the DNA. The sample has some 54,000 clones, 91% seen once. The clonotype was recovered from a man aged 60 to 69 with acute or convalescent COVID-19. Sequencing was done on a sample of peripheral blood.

The CDR3 DNA follows: TGTGCCAGCAGCCCCGGGACAGCCACAGATACGCAGTATTTT. This gives the protein CASSPGTATDTQYF. V gene TRBV6-2 or TRBV6-3 combines with J gene TRBJ2-3; 7 nucleotides match TRBD1. CDR3 length equals 14 residues. V was clipped by 6 bases and J by 2 bases; unmatched bases: 5. CDR1 and CDR2 from the germline V gene are MNHEY and SVGEGT.